Shown below are 28 T cell receptor beta chains from a single sample sequenced in a study of Graves' ophthalmopathy and Graves' hyperthyroidism. TCR beta CDR3 amplification used RNA transcripts. An opening RT-PCR round employed HTBI primers and preceded a second-round multiplex PCR. TCRdb recomputed calls from the multiplex PCR reads with MiXCR, one row per CDR3 protein. This sample has about 500,000 distinct CDR3 sequences, with roughly 40% found just once. Source material: peripheral blood or thyroid tissue (not recorded which). The origin of the receptors is an adult man with Graves' hyperthyroidism.

As to this clonotype: The CDR3 does not end in the conserved phenylalanine or tryptophan, so this is likely a read error. The DNA is left out, because the CDR3 cannot be placed on it with certainty; the CDR3 is given as TCRdb lists it. The V gene is TRBV7-9, the J gene TRBJ2-5. The CDR3 is 8 residues long, ends included. Looked up from germline, CDR1 is SEHNR and CDR2 is FQNEAQ (reference sequence). CDR3: CASSLDVD.

There are many counts of this clonotype. This chain connects TRBV6-1 to TRBJ1-1, with D perhaps TRBD1 (6 bases). V was clipped by 4 bases and J by 2 bases, with 11 bases between them. Germline values: CDR1 MNHNS, CDR2 SASEGT. The CDR3 is made up of 14 amino acids. The CDR3 bases are TGTGCCAGCAGTGCCAGGACAGACAACACTGAAGCTTTCTTT. The encoded protein is CASSARTDNTEAFF.

This sequence joins TRBV10-1 and TRBJ2-7, with D perhaps matching TRBD1 (5 bases). V gave up 5 bases and J gave up 5 bases, with 16 bases separating them. CDR1 is WNHNN, CDR2 SYGVQD, per germline (reference sequence). The CDR3 totals 14 residues. The CDR3 region has the DNA TGCGCCAGCAGTCAGGGCCCCGGTGCGAACGAGCAGTACTTC. Translation: CASSQGPGANEQYF.

This clonotype was seen many times. This chain uses TRBV7-2 with TRBJ2-7; TRBD2 aligns across 8 bases. Trimming at V came to 1 base and at J to 3 bases, leaving 8 bases not matched to a gene. CDR1 and CDR2 from the germline V gene are SGHTA and FQGNSA. The CDR3 covers 16 residues. The CDR3 is CASSLVVAGSGYEQYF. The CDR3, as DNA: TGTGCCAGCAGCTTAGTGGTAGCGGGAAGTGGCTACGAGCAGTACTTC.

For the CDR3, the DNA is TGTGCCAGCAGCTTGGGTAGCGGGGGGGGCCACGAGCAGTACTTC. It specifies CASSLGSGGGHEQYF. This sequence joins TRBV7-2 and TRBJ2-7, with 11 bases aligning to TRBD2. V shed 3 bases, J shed 5 bases, and the junction held 6 bases outside the gene matches. CDR1 and CDR2 (germline): SGHTA, FQGNSA. CDR3 length: 15 residues.

This clonotype was found many times. The J gene is TRBJ2-7, the V gene TRBV25-1; 8 nucleotides agree with TRBD2. Germline V gives CDR1 MGHDK, CDR2 SYGVNS. With V trimmed by 1 base and J by 5 bases, 7 bases remained unmatched. CDR3 length: 15 residues. The CDR3 DNA follows: TGTGCCAGCAGTGAATTAGGTTCGGGAGGGAACGAGCAGTACTTC. It is translated as CASSELGSGGNEQYF.

About this clonotype: An end of the junction differs from the germline gene, which may be a read error. The chain carries TRBV20-1 and TRBJ2-5; D gene ambiguous. This CDR3 contains 13 residues. Germline V gene lookup returns CDR1 DFQATT and CDR2 SNEGSKA (reference sequence). CDR3 amino acids: CSARETPQETRYF. Written as DNA, the CDR3 is TGCAGTGCTAGAGAGACCCCTCAAGAGACCCGGTACTTC.

This clonotype came up many times. V is TRBV9 and J is TRBJ2-5, with 8 bases identical to TRBD1. The germline V gene encodes CDR1 SGDLS and CDR2 YYNGEE. V lost 2 bases to trimming and J lost 5 bases; unmatched junction nucleotides: 14. The CDR3 loop spans 17 amino acids. Here the CDR3 reads CASSVWQGAASGETQYF. The CDR3 nucleotides are TGTGCCAGCAGCGTGTGGCAGGGGGCTGCGTCGGGGGAGACCCAGTACTTC.

In this sample, this clonotype turned up a few times. This sequence joins TRBV10-3 and TRBJ1-1; tentatively, D is TRBD1 (5 bases). V was trimmed by 10 bases and J by 0 bases, leaving 18 bases between them. The CDR3 extends over 15 amino acids. Germline V gene sequence: CDR1 ENHRY, CDR2 SYGVKD. In DNA form, the CDR3 reads TGTGCCAGCATCGGGACCTACCCGATGAACACTGAAGCTTTCTTT. It specifies CASIGTYPMNTEAFF.

This chain joins TRBV12-3 or TRBV12-4 and TRBJ1-2, with TRBD1 as a possible D gene (6 bases). The CDR3 extends over 13 amino acids. Trimming stripped 7 bases from V and 2 bases from J, with 11 bases between. The CDR3 loop is CASKPQGNYGYTF. As DNA, the CDR3 is TGTGCCAGCAAACCCCAGGGGAACTATGGCTACACCTTC.

This chain links TRBV7-6 with TRBJ2-7; 9 bases line up with TRBD1. The V segment lost 6 bases and the J segment 5 bases; nucleotides outside the gene matches: 8. Looked up from germline, CDR1 is SGHVS and CDR2 is FNYEAQ. This CDR3 spans 14 amino acids. Here the CDR3 DNA reads TGTGCCAGCAGTCCCGGGACAGGGAGTCACGAGCAGTACTTC. It encodes CASSPGTGSHEQYF.

The V gene is TRBV29-1, the J gene TRBJ1-3; D is possibly TRBD1 (5 bases). Germline CDR1 and CDR2: SQVTM and ANQGSEA. V was trimmed by 6 bases and J by 1 base, leaving 13 bases between them. The CDR3 covers 14 residues. CDR3: CSVAGHTSGNTIYF. CDR3 bases: TGCAGCGTAGCCGGACACACGTCTGGAAACACCATATATTTT.

The chain uses TRBV7-2 and TRBJ2-2; tentative D call: TRBD1 (5 bases). The CDR3 runs to 14 residues. Trimming shortened V by 6 bases and J by 6 bases, and 14 bases separated the two germline ends. Germline V gives CDR1 SGHTA, CDR2 FQGNSA. The DNA of the CDR3 is TGTGCCAGCAGGAAGGGGAATCGAGCCGGGGAGCTGTTTTTT. It yields the protein CASRKGNRAGELFF.

At least ten counts were recorded for this clonotype. The chain combines TRBV5-8 with TRBJ2-5; D possibly corresponds to TRBD1 (6 bases). The CDR3 extends over 13 amino acids. Per germline, CDR1 SGHTS and CDR2 YDEGEE. V was trimmed by 2 bases and J by 4 bases, leaving 9 bases between them. The chain's CDR3 is CASSFQGRETQYF. CDR3 DNA: TGTGCCAGCAGCTTTCAGGGGAGAGAGACCCAGTACTTC.

This clonotype was seen more than once but under ten times. J is TRBJ2-7 and V is TRBV5-1, with D unresolved. Per the germline V gene, CDR1 is SGHRS and CDR2 is YFSETQ. There are 13 residues in the CDR3. V gave up 0 bases and J gave up 2 bases, with 6 bases separating them. As DNA, the CDR3 is TGCGCCAGCAGCTTGGATATTGCCTACGAGCAGTACTTC. It translates to CASSLDIAYEQYF.

This clonotype occurred once. The chain joins TRBV6-6 to TRBJ2-3; D may be TRBD2 (6 bases). Trimming left V 4 bases short and J 0 bases short, with 17 bases between. Germline loops: CDR1 MNHNY, CDR2 SVGAGI (reference sequence). This CDR3 has 17 amino acids. CDR3 sequence (DNA): TGTGCCAGCAGTTTAACGTTACTAGCAGTCAGCACAGATACGCAGTATTTT. This encodes CASSLTLLAVSTDTQYF.

In this sample, this clonotype turned up a few times. This chain connects TRBV7-9 to TRBJ2-7; D could derive from TRBD1 or TRBD2 (6 bases each). The CDR3 length is 15 residues. Trimming pared 4 bases from V and 3 bases from J, leaving 16 bases between. Germline V gene sequence: CDR1 SEHNR, CDR2 FQNEAQ (reference sequence). The CDR3 DNA reads TGTGCCAGCAGCTCCAATCGGAGGGGGGACTACGAGCAGTACTTC. It yields the protein CASSSNRRGDYEQYF.

The chain is built from TRBV28 and TRBJ1-5; perhaps TRBD1 as D (5 bases). Trimming cost V 2 bases and J 3 bases, with 14 bases left between them. The CDR3 has 16 amino acids. Germline assignment: CDR1 MDHEN and CDR2 SYDVKM. The CDR3 DNA follows: TGTGCCAGCAGTTTAGCGGGACGTAACTACAATCAGCCCCAGCATTTT. Protein product: CASSLAGRNYNQPQHF.

This clonotype was counted many times. This chain uses TRBV12-3 or TRBV12-4 with TRBJ1-2; D perhaps matches TRBD1 (6 bases). This CDR3 region has 15 residues. Trimming removed 2 bases at V and 3 bases at J, with 13 bases between. DNA of the CDR3: TGTGCCAGCAGTTTAAGGGGGGGCGCAGACTATGGCTACACCTTC. This translates into CASSLRGGADYGYTF.

This clonotype was observed many times. The V gene is TRBV6-5, the J gene TRBJ1-4; D not resolved. This CDR3 contains 13 residues. The germline V gene has CDR1 MNHEY and CDR2 SVGAGI. The V end was cut by 3 bases, the J end by 8 bases, with 10 bases between. The CDR3 reads CASSYGWREKLFF. The CDR3 bases are TGTGCCAGCAGTTATGGGTGGAGAGAAAAACTGTTTTTT.

This clonotype was observed many times. The chain uses TRBV7-9 and TRBJ1-3, with D perhaps matching TRBD1 (5 bases). In germline, CDR1 is SEHNR, CDR2 FQNEAQ (reference sequence). This CDR3 is built from 14 residues. Trimming cost V 3 bases and J 1 base, with 7 bases left between them. The chain's CDR3 is CASSFYRSGNTIYF. The CDR3 region has the DNA TGTGCCAGCAGCTTTTACAGGTCTGGAAACACCATATATTTT.

J is TRBJ2-7 and V is TRBV5-4; tentatively, D is TRBD2 (6 bases). The CDR3 is 17 amino acids. Germline-derived CDR1 and CDR2 are SGHNT and YYREEE (reference sequence). V dropped 2 bases and J dropped 4 bases, with 22 bases sitting between them. The CDR3 is CASSLIPARAGGYEQYF. The CDR3 nucleotides are TGTGCCAGCAGCTTAATCCCGGCCAGGGCTGGAGGGTACGAGCAGTACTTC.

V usage is TRBV9 and J usage is TRBJ2-5, with unresolved D. V was cut by 7 bases and J by 1 base, with 17 bases left in between. The CDR3 extends over 15 amino acids. Germline assignment: CDR1 SGDLS and CDR2 YYNGEE. The CDR3: CASSPPPGSQETQYF. The CDR3 DNA sequence: TGTGCCAGCTCACCACCCCCGGGCAGCCAAGAGACCCAGTACTTC. The variable domain in full, completed from reference TRBV9 and TRBJ2-5, reads DSGVTQTPKHLITATGQRVTLRCSPRSGDLSVYWYQQSLDQGLQFLIQYYNGEERAKGNILERFSAQQFPDLHSELNLSSLELGDSALYFCASSPPPGSQETQYFGPGTRLLVL.

This clonotype has a count of ten or more. The gene calls are TRBV9 and TRBJ2-7; tentatively, D is TRBD1 (5 bases). Germline CDR1 reads SGDLS; CDR2 reads YYNGEE. V lost 4 bases and J lost 1, with 12 bases in between. The CDR3 is 14 residues long. The CDR3: CASSYGHDSYEQYF. CDR3 sequence (DNA): TGTGCCAGCAGCTACGGACACGATTCCTACGAGCAGTACTTC.

The chain joins TRBV2 to TRBJ2-7; 9 bases line up with TRBD2. The end of the DNA aligns better with TRBJ2-1, so the J call may be wrong. CDR1 is SNHLY and CDR2 is FYNNEI in the germline V gene. The CDR3 contains 16 residues. CDR3: CASSVALRGGYNEQFF. For the CDR3, the DNA is TGTGCCAGCAGCGTCGCCCTGCGGGGGGGATACAATGAGCAGTTCTTC.

The chain employs TRBV7-2 and TRBJ2-5, with TRBD1 matching over 8 bases. CDR1 is SGHTA, CDR2 FQGNSA, per germline. The CDR3 is 15 amino acids. The ends lost 6 bases at V and 0 bases at J; junction bases unmatched: 6. As DNA, the CDR3 is TGTGCCAGCAGTCGGGACAGGTTGTACCAAGAGACCCAGTACTTC. Residues: CASSRDRLYQETQYF. The complete variable domain, with remaining parts taken from reference TRBV7-2 and TRBJ2-5, reads GAGVSQSPSNKVTEKGKDVELRCDPISGHTALYWYRQSLGQGLEFLIYFQGNSAPDKSGLPSDRFSAERTGGSVSTLTIQRTQQEDSAVYLCASSRDRLYQETQYFGPGTRLLVL.

This clonotype was observed many times. The chain couples TRBV6-1 to TRBJ2-7, with D unresolved. V gave up 8 bases and J gave up 4 bases, with 12 bases separating them. This CDR3 comprises 12 residues. Germline CDR1 and CDR2: MNHNS and SASEGT. The CDR3: CASARTVYEQYF. DNA of the CDR3: TGTGCCAGCGCTAGAACCGTTTACGAGCAGTACTTC.

This clonotype was detected ten times or more. This chain uses TRBV19 with TRBJ1-1; a possible D gene is TRBD1 (5 bases). Trimming stripped 5 bases from V and 6 bases from J, with 13 bases between. The CDR3 is 13 amino acids. From germline, CDR1 is LNHDA and CDR2 SQIVND (reference sequence). The CDR3 DNA reads TGTGCCAGTAGTGGGACGCTGGGGGCTGAAGCTTTCTTT. This gives the protein CASSGTLGAEAFF.